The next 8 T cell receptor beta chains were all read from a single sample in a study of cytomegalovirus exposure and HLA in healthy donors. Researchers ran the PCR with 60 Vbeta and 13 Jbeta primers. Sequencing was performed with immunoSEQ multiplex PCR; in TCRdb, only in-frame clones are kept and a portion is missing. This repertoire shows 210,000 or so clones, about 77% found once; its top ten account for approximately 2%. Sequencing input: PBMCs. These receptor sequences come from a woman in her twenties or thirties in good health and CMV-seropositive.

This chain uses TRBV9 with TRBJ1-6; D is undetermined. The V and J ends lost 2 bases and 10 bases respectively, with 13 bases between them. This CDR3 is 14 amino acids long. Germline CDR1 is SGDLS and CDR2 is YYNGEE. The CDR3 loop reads CASSVAPGVSPLHF. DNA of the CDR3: TGTGCCAGCAGCGTGGCCCCCGGGGTCTCACCCCTCCACTTT.

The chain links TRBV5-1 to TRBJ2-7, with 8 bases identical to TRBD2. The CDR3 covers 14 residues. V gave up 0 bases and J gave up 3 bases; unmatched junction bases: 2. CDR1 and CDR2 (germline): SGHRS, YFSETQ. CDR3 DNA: TGCGCCAGCAGCTTGGCGGGGGGGGTCTACGAGCAGTACTTC. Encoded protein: CASSLAGGVYEQYF.

The CDR3 region has the DNA TGTGCCAGCAGTGACCGGGACATCCCGATCTACGAGCAGTACTTC. It translates to CASSDRDIPIYEQYF. The rearrangement joins TRBV21-1 to TRBJ2-7; the table's TRBD1 call for D was not verified on the DNA. TRBV21-1 counts as a pseudogene. CDR3 length: 15 amino acids.

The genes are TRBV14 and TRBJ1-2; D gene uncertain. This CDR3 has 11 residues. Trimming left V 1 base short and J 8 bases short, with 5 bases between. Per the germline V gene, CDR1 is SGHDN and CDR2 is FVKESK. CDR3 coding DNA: TGTGCCAGCAGCCAAGCCGGGGGCTACACCTTC. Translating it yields CASSQAGGYTF.

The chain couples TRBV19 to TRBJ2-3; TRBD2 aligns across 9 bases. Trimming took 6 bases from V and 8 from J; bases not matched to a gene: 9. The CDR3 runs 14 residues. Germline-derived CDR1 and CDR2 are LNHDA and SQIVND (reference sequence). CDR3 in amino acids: CASSVASGAGTQYF. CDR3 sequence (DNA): TGTGCCAGTAGCGTGGCTAGCGGGGCTGGTACGCAGTATTTT.

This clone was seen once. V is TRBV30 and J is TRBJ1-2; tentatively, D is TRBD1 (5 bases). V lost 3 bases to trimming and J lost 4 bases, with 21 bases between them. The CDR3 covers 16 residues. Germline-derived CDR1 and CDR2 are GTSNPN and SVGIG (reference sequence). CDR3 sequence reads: CAWSPLAGRGAYGYTF. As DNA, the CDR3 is TGTGCCTGGAGCCCCCTCGCCGGGAGGGGCGCCTATGGCTACACCTTC.

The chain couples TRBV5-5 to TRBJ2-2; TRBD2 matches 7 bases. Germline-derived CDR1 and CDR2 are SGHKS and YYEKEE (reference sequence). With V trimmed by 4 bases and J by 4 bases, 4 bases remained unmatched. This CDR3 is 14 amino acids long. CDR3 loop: CASSLLAATGELFF. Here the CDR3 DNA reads TGTGCCAGCAGCCTCCTAGCGGCCACCGGGGAGCTGTTTTTT.

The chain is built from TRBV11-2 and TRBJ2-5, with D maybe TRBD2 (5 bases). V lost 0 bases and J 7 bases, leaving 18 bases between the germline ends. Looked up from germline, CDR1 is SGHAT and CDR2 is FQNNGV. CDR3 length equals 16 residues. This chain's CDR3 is CASSLDWVSRGGTQYF. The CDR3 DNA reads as TGTGCCAGCAGCTTAGATTGGGTCTCTCGAGGAGGGACCCAGTACTTC.